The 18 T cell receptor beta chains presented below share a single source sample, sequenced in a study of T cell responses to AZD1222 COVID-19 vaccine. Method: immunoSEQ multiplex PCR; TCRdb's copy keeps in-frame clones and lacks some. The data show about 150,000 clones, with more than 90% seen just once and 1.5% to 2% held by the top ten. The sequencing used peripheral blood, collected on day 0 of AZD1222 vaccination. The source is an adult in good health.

CDR3 nucleotide sequence: TGCAGCGCCAAAGAAGGGACAGGGGGCTACGAGCAGTACTTC. The encoded protein is CSAKEGTGGYEQYF. The J gene is TRBJ2-7, the V gene TRBV29-1, with 11 bases identical to TRBD1. Germline loops: CDR1 SQVTM, CDR2 ANQGSEA. The CDR3 totals 14 residues. V shed 7 bases, J shed 3 bases, and the junction held 8 bases outside the gene matches.

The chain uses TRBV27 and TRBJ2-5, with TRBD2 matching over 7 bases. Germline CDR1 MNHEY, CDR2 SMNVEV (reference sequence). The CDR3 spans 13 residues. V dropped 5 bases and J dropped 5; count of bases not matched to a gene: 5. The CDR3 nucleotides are TGTGCCAGCAGTCCCGGGAGGAGGGAGACCCAGTACTTC. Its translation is CASSPGRRETQYF.

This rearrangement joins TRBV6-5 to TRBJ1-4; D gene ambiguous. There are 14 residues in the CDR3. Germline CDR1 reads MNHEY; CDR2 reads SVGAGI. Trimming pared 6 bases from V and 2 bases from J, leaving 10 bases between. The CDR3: CASRPLWTNEKLFF. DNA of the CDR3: TGTGCCAGCAGGCCCCTTTGGACTAATGAAAAACTGTTTTTT.

Here the CDR3 reads CASSYPNNQPQHF. CDR3 sequence (DNA): TGTGCCAGCAGTTACCCGAATAATCAGCCCCAGCATTTT. This chain links TRBV6-2 or TRBV6-3 with TRBJ1-5, with D unresolved. CDR1 and CDR2 (germline): MNHEY, SVGEGT. The CDR3 covers 13 residues. Trimming cost V 2 bases and J 4 bases, with 6 bases left between them.

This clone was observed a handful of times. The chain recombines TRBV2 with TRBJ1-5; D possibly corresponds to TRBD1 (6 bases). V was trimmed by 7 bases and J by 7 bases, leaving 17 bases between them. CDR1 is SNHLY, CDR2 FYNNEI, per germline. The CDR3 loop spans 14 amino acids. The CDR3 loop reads CASKTGTVGQPQHF. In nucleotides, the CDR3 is TGTGCCAGCAAAACAGGGACTGTAGGGCAGCCCCAGCATTTT.

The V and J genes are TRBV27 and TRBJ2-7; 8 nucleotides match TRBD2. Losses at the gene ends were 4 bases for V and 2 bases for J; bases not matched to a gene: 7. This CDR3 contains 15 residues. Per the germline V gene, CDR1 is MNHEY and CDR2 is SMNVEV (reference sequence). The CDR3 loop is CASSSTLAATYEQYF. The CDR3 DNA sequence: TGTGCCAGCAGTTCCACACTAGCGGCCACCTACGAGCAGTACTTC.

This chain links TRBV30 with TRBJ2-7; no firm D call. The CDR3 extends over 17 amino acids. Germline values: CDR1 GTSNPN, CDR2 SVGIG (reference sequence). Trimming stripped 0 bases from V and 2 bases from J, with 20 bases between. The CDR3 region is CAWSVSARRQKAYEQYF. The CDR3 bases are TGTGCCTGGAGTGTATCAGCGCGGCGGCAGAAGGCCTACGAGCAGTACTTC. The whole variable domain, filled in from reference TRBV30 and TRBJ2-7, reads SQTIHQWPATLVQPVGSPLSLECTVEGTSNPNLYWYRQAAGRGLQLLFYSVGIGQISSEVPQNLSASRPQDRQFILSSKKLLLSDSGFYLCAWSVSARRQKAYEQYFGPGTRLTVT.

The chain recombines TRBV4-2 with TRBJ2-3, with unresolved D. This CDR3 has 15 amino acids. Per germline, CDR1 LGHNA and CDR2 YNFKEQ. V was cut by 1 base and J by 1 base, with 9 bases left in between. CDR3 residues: CASSQGQVRTDTQYF. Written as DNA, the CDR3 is TGTGCCAGCAGCCAAGGCCAGGTCCGCACAGATACGCAGTATTTT.

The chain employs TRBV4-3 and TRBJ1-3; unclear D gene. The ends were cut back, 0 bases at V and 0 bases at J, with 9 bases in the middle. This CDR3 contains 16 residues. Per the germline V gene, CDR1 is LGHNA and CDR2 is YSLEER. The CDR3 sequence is CASSQDVASSGNTIYF. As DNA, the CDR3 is TGCGCCAGCAGCCAAGATGTGGCTTCCTCTGGAAACACCATATATTTT.

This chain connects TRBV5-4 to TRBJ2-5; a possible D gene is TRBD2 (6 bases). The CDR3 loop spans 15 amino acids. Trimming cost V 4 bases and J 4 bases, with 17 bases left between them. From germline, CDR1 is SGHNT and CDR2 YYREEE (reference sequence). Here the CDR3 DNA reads TGTGCCAGCAGCCCGAATATGTACGGGGGAGAGACCCAGTACTTC. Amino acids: CASSPNMYGGETQYF.

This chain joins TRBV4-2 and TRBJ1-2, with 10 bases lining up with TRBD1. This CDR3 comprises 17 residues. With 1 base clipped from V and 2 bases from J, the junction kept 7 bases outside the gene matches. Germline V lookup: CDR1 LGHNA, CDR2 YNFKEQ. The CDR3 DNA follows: TGTGCCAGCAGCCAAGGGGCTTGGGGACAGGGGAACTATGGCTACACCTTC. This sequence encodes CASSQGAWGQGNYGYTF.

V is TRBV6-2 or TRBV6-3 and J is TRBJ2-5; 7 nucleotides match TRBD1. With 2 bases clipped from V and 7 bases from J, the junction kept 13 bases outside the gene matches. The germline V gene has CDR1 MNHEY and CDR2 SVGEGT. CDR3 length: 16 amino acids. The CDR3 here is CASSYPSSGQAGTQYF. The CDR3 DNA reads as TGTGCCAGCAGTTACCCATCGTCCGGACAGGCGGGGACCCAGTACTTC.

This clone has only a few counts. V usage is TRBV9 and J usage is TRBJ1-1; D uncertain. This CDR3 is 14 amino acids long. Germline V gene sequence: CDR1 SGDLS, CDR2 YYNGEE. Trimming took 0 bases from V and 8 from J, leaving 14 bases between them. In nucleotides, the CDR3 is TGTGCCAGCAGCGTAGATTATCAGACACCCGAAGCTTTCTTT. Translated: CASSVDYQTPEAFF.

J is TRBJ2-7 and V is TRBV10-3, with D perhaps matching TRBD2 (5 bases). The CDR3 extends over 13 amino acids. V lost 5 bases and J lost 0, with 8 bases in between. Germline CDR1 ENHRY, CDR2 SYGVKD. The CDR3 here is CAISLGSSYEQYF. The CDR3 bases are TGTGCCATCAGTCTTGGGAGCTCCTACGAGCAGTACTTC.

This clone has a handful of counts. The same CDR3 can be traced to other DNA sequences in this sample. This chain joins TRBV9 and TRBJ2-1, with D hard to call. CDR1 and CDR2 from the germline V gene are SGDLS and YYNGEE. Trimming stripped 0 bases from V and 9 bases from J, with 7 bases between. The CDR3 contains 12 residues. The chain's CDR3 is CASSVGSSEQFF. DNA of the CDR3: TGTGCCAGCAGCGTAGGGAGCAGTGAGCAGTTCTTC.

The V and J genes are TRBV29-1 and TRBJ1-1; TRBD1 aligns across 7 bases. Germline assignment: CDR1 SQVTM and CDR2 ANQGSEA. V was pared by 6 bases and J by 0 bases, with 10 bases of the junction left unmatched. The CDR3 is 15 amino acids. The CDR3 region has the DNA TGCAGCGTAACAGGGGCTATAAGCATGAACACTGAAGCTTTCTTT. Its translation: CSVTGAISMNTEAFF.

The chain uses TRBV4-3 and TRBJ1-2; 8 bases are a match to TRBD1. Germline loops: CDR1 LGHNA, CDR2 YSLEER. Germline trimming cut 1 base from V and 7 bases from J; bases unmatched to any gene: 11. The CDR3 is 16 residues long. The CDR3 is CASSQGGTGDGSGYTF. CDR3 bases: TGCGCCAGCAGCCAAGGCGGGACAGGTGACGGCTCTGGCTACACCTTC.

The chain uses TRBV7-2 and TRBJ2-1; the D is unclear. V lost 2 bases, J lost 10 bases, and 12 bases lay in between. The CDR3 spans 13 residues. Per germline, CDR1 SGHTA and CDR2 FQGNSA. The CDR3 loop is CASSLIHGMEQFF. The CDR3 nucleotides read TGTGCCAGCAGCTTAATCCACGGCATGGAGCAGTTCTTC.